These T cell receptor beta chains were read from a single sample in a study of Graves' ophthalmopathy and Graves' hyperthyroidism. Each CDR3 protein is one row after TCRdb ran MiXCR on the multiplex PCR reads. This sample has a few hundred thousand distinct CDR3 sequences, with about 17% found just once. The sequencing sample was made of peripheral blood. Receptors were obtained from an adult man with Graves' ophthalmopathy. Both conserved end residues are part of each CDR3. The order of the fields is J gene, clone size, V gene, D gene, CDR3 protein, CDR3 DNA. D genes are given only for firm matches. Clone size is shown for a subset of rows, as once, few, many or a class of expanded clone.

TRBJ2-2 | many | TRBV5-1 | . | CASRPGPNTGELFF | TGCGCCAGCAGACCAGGACCGAACACCGGGGAGCTGTTTTTT
TRBJ1-2 | many | TRBV15 | TRBD1 | CATSKGGQGAYYGYTF | TGTGCCACCAGCAAAGGAGGACAGGGGGCCTACTATGGCTACACCTTC
TRBJ1-1 | many | TRBV18 | . | CASSPQGPVNTEAFF | TGTGCCAGCTCACCCCAGGGGCCTGTGAACACTGAAGCTTTCTTT
TRBJ1-5 | many | TRBV11-2 | TRBD1 | CASSLGGQGLQPQHF | TGTGCCAGCAGCTTAGGCGGACAGGGGTTGCAGCCCCAGCATTTT
TRBJ2-7 | many | TRBV6-5 | TRBD1 | CASSYRGQEAYEQYF | TGTGCCAGCAGTTACCGAGGACAGGAGGCCTACGAGCAGTACTTC
TRBJ1-6 | few | TRBV20-1 | TRBD1 | CSARDQGQGDYSPLHF | TGCAGTGCTAGAGATCAGGGACAGGGGGATTATTCACCCCTCCACTTT
TRBJ2-7 | many | TRBV9 | TRBD1 | CASSATGGQGEYEQYF | TGTGCCAGCAGCGCAACGGGGGGACAGGGGGAATACGAGCAGTACTTC
TRBJ1-5 | many | TRBV6-2/TRBV6-3 | TRBD1 | CASSYGGGGDGNQPQHF | TGTGCCAGCAGTTACGGTGGAGGGGGCGATGGCAATCAGCCCCAGCATTTT
TRBJ1-5 | many | TRBV5-1 | . | CASSPDSGGGQPQHF | TGCGCCAGCAGCCCGGATTCCGGGGGCGGTCAGCCCCAGCATTTT
TRBJ1-2 | . | TRBV3-1 | TRBD1 | CASSQVLRQGGGYTF | TGTGCCAGCAGCCAAGTTTTACGACAGGGAGGCGGCTACACCTTC
TRBJ1-5 | . | TRBV7-2 | TRBD1 | CASSLGQGRLPQHF | TGTGCCAGCAGCCTAGGACAGGGTAGATTGCCCCAGCATTTT
TRBJ2-7 | many | TRBV28 | . | CASSFPRKGGDYEQYF | TGTGCCAGCAGTTTCCCCAGGAAAGGGGGGGACTACGAGCAGTACTTC
TRBJ2-7 | many | TRBV12-3/TRBV12-4 | . | CASSRTPEQYF | TGTGCCAGCAGTCGAACCCCCGAGCAGTACTTC
TRBJ2-2 | many | TRBV5-1 | . | CASSLMDSSGELFF | TGCGCCAGCAGCTTGATGGACAGTTCCGGGGAGCTGTTTTTT
TRBJ1-2 | many | TRBV28 | . | CASSLGFYGYTF | TGTGCCAGCAGTCTGGGGTTCTATGGCTACACCTTC
TRBJ1-1 | many | TRBV5-1 | TRBD1 | CASSGDDRVNTEAFF | TGCGCCAGCAGCGGGGATGACAGGGTGAACACTGAAGCTTTCTTT
TRBJ2-2 | many | TRBV7-9 | . | CASSFRGAKSGELFF | TGTGCCAGCAGCTTCCGGGGGGCGAAAAGCGGGGAGCTGTTTTTT
TRBJ1-1 | many | TRBV6-1 | . | CASIPYKAGFNTEAFF | TGTGCCAGCATTCCATATAAGGCAGGTTTCAACACTGAAGCTTTCTTT
TRBJ1-5 | many | TRBV30 | . | CAWSAGSSNQPQHF | TGTGCCTGGAGTGCGGGGTCGAGCAATCAGCCCCAGCATTTT
TRBJ1-2 | . | TRBV12-3/TRBV12-4 | . | CASSLARGTGEGYTF | TGTGCCAGCAGTTTAGCGCGAGGGACGGGAGAGGGCTACACCTTC
TRBJ2-3 | many | TRBV6-1 | . | CASEGLTDTQYF | TGTGCCAGCGAGGGCCTCACAGATACGCAGTATTTT
TRBJ2-5 | many | TRBV20-1 | . | CSTDGLQETQYF | TGCAGCACCGACGGACTACAAGAGACCCAGTACTTC
TRBJ2-7 | many | TRBV5-1 | TRBD1 | CASSSGQGPHEQYF | TGCGCCAGCAGCTCGGGACAGGGGCCCCACGAGCAGTACTTC
TRBJ1-5 | many | TRBV2 | . | CASSGTDGNQPQHF | TGTGCCAGCAGTGGGACGGATGGCAATCAGCCCCAGCATTTT
TRBJ1-5 | once | TRBV10-3 | . | CAISESPGGDQPQHF | TGTGCCATCAGTGAGTCCCCCGGGGGGGATCAGCCCCAGCATTTT
TRBJ1-3 | many | TRBV11-1 | . | CASSLNLALVSGNTIYF | TGTGCCAGCAGCTTAAATCTAGCTCTTGTCTCTGGAAACACCATATATTTT
TRBJ2-2 | many | TRBV7-2 | . | CAGSRPPPNTGELFF | TGTGCCGGCAGCCGACCTCCTCCGAACACCGGGGAGCTGTTTTTT
TRBJ1-1 | many | TRBV5-1 | TRBD1 | CASSLARQGSAEAFF | TGCGCCAGCAGCTTGGCGAGACAGGGAAGCGCTGAAGCTTTCTTT
TRBJ2-7 | many | TRBV12-3/TRBV12-4 | . | CASSFERAGYEQYF | TGTGCCAGCAGTTTCGAACGGGCTGGGTACGAGCAGTACTTC
TRBJ2-5 | few | TRBV6-1 | TRBD2 | CASSPGRREQETQYF | TGTGCCAGCAGCCCCGGTAGGCGGGAGCAAGAGACCCAGTACTTC